Sequencing of this T cell receptor (beta chain) was carried out in a study of blood T cell repertoires in COVID-19. The germline CDR1 and CDR2 sequences are LGHDT and YNNKEL (reference sequence). The CDR3 sequence is 13 residues long. V was pared by 3 bases and J by 4 bases, with 9 bases between. Profiled with immunoSEQ multiplex PCR; TCRdb holds only in-frame clones, not every one. The sample carries about 240,000 clones, roughly 80% recorded once. Sample: peripheral blood. This clonotype originated in a woman of 80 years or more with acute or convalescent COVID-19. The rearrangement uses TRBV3-1 (or the pseudogene TRBV3-2) and TRBJ1-1; D ambiguous. The CDR3 region is CASSQRDGTEAFF. CDR3 sequence (DNA): TGTGCCAGCAGCCAGAGGGATGGCACTGAAGCTTTCTTT.